The entry below gives a single TCR beta chain sequence along with its context. Its specificity is not known. The data were taken from a study of CD8 T cells in Susac syndrome. Whole-study findings and limits: The authors acknowledged that their TCR sequencing and HLA analysis involved a relatively small number of individuals.

After extraction with the RNeasy kit, about 0.45 to 1 ug of the RNA was reverse transcribed using random hexamers. TCRdb itself ran the immunoSEQ multiplex PCR reads through MiXCR, one entry per CDR3 protein. Found here are about 430,000 distinct CDR3 sequences, around 85% of them singletons; the top ten hold roughly 0.1%. The CDR3 length is 17 residues. V was trimmed by 6 bases and J by 6 bases, leaving 24 bases between them. Germline V gene lookup returns CDR1 MDHEN and CDR2 SYDVKM. TCR beta was sequenced from blood CD8+ and CD4+ T cells. Material: CD8+ T cells from PBMCs. This TCR came from a human donor with multiple sclerosis. The genes are TRBV28 and TRBJ2-1; no clear D. The CDR3 loop is CASSLEFVGIRLNEQFF. The CDR3 DNA reads as TGTGCCAGCAGCTTAGAATTCGTCGGCATCCGACTCAATGAGCAGTTCTTC.